Here is one T cell receptor beta chain with its context. The germline V gene encodes CDR1 LNHNV and CDR2 YYDKDF (reference sequence). The V and J ends lost 0 bases and 2 bases respectively, with 8 bases between them. CDR3 length equals 15 residues. This sample stems from a study of shared clonotypes between healthy human individuals. Clones were sequenced by immunoSEQ multiplex PCR, and TCRdb holds only the in-frame ones, with some missing. The table has approximately 2,300,000 clones, 85% to 95% seen once. The V gene is TRBV15, the J gene TRBJ1-3; no definite D call. The material sequenced was naive CD4+ T cells from PBMCs. The subset denotes: CD45RA+ positively selected. The sequence came from a man between 18 and 29 years old in good health. Some clones in this sample may be carry-over from other donors' samples. CDR3 amino acids: CATSRDMAAGNTIYF. CDR3 DNA sequence: TGTGCCACCAGCAGAGATATGGCAGCTGGAAACACCATATATTTT.